Given below is one TCR beta chain in context. What it recognizes is unknown. The data stem from a study of graft-versus-host responses after intestinal transplantation. Across the study: Each recipient received anti-thymocyte globulin induction, then tacrolimus and steroids for approximately 3 years.

The length of the CDR3 is 19 residues. Study-level results: Marrow from the recipient contained GvH clones, some of which had appeared first in ileum or blood.

Clones were read by immunoSEQ multiplex PCR, and TCRdb kept only the in-frame ones, dropping some. The sample lists 140,000 or so clones, about nine tenths seen once, with about 0.19% in the top ten. Here the sequenced sample was unstimulated CD4+ T cells sorted from spleen or lymph node cells, taken before intestinal transplant. The clonotype was recovered from a human donor who received an intestinal transplant. The chain combines TRBV1 with TRBJ2-1; TRBD2 reflects the table's D call only, with no check against the DNA. TRBV1 is a listed pseudogene. The CDR3, as DNA: TGCACCAGCAGCCAAGTGCGAACTAGCGGGAGGGTAGGGTTCAATGAGCAGTTCTTC. Its translation: CTSSQVRTSGRVGFNEQFF.